This T cell receptor beta chain was identified in a study of T cells after yellow fever vaccination. This clonotype was picked up a small number of times. Study-wide points: Peaking faster, on day 5 versus 15, the secondary response was nonetheless weaker.

The study made its TCR cDNA through 5'RACE template switching. That step introduced a universal primer site along with UMIs. TCRdb processed the 5' RACE reads anew with MiXCR; each CDR3 protein has one entry. The sample has roughly 100,000 distinct CDR3 sequences, 7.5% to 10% seen once. This CDR3 comprises 15 residues. The V gene lost 3 bases and the J gene lost 0 bases, with 12 bases spanning the gap. Germline assignment: CDR1 SGHTA and CDR2 FQGNSA. The material was CD8+ T cells not binding an NS4B(214-222) dextramer, sorted from PBMCs, obtained approximately 15 days after the first yellow fever vaccination. The source is a man aged 18-30 years who received the YFV17D yellow fever vaccine. The rearrangement links TRBV7-2 to TRBJ2-7; D call uncertain. Here the CDR3 reads CASSFGDHSSYEQYF. The CDR3 DNA is TGTGCCAGCAGCTTTGGGGATCATAGCTCCTACGAGCAGTACTTC.